Following are 26 T cell receptor beta chains from one sample sequenced in a study of blood T cell repertoires in COVID-19 (TCRdb year 2020). Library generation was performed with the immunoSEQ multiplex PCR assay. TCRdb carries this immuneACCESS record with in-frame sequences only. Its versions omit some clonotypes, under half of them owing to an unresolved V gene in the studies checked, with the rest unexplained. The sample table shows some 73,000 clones, and 80% to 85% are seen once. Of the sample, around 30% is held by the ten largest clones. Material for sequencing was peripheral blood. The receptors originated from a human donor in a cohort sampled during active COVID-19.

The chain employs TRBV2 and TRBJ2-1; 7 bases line up with TRBD1. There are 13 residues in the CDR3. The V gene end was trimmed by 4 bases and the J gene end by 7 bases; junction bases not matched to a gene: 4. Germline CDR1 and CDR2: SNHLY and FYNNEI. CDR3 nucleotide sequence: TGTGCCAGCAGTGTGACAGGGTGGAATGAGCAGTTCTTC. Its protein is CASSVTGWNEQFF.

This chain joins TRBV5-4 and TRBJ2-5, with TRBD2 identical over 14 bases. CDR1 is SGHNT and CDR2 is YYREEE in the germline V gene (reference sequence). The CDR3 spans 16 residues. The V and J ends lost 3 bases and 4 bases, in that order; junction bases with no gene match: 5. The DNA of the CDR3 is TGTGCCAGCAGCTCTAGACTAGCGGGGGGGCGAGAGACCCAGTACTTC. It codes for CASSSRLAGGRETQYF. Full variable domain (missing parts from reference TRBV5-4 and TRBJ2-5): ETGVTQSPTHLIKTRGQQVTLRCSSQSGHNTVSWYQQALGQGPQFIFQYYREEENGRGNFPPRFSGLQFPNYSSELNVNALELDDSALYLCASSSRLAGGRETQYFGPGTRLLVL.

This clone has more than one count but fewer than ten. V and J are TRBV12-3 or TRBV12-4 and TRBJ1-4; perhaps TRBD1 as D (5 bases). The CDR3 is made up of 13 amino acids. V was cut by 5 bases and J by 1 base, with 5 bases left in between. CDR3 nucleotides: TGTGCCAGCAGTCAGGGAACTAATGAAAAACTGTTTTTT. Its translation: CASSQGTNEKLFF.

V gene TRBV5-1 combines with J gene TRBJ2-5; 8 bases are a match to TRBD1. With 2 bases clipped from V and 5 bases from J, the junction kept 8 bases outside the gene matches. Germline V gene sequence: CDR1 SGHRS, CDR2 YFSETQ. This CDR3 region has 15 residues. Here the CDR3 DNA reads TGCGCCAGCAGCTTCTCGACAGGGGATGGGGAGACCCAGTACTTC. Its translation is CASSFSTGDGETQYF.

This sequence joins TRBV7-8 and TRBJ2-7; 8 bases agree with TRBD2. CDR1 is SGHVS, CDR2 FQNEAQ, per germline. The CDR3 contains 16 residues. Trimming removed 6 bases from V and 0 bases from J; junction bases left unmatched: 10. The CDR3 spells CASSSRGGGSSYEQYF. The CDR3 bases are TGTGCCAGCAGTTCGCGGGGCGGGGGGAGCTCCTACGAGCAGTACTTC.

This clone was observed a handful of times. The rearrangement joins TRBV6-5 to TRBJ1-3, with TRBD1 as a possible D gene (6 bases). Germline V gene lookup returns CDR1 MNHEY and CDR2 SVGAGI. V lost 5 bases to trimming and J lost 0 bases, with 8 bases between them. The CDR3 extends over 14 amino acids. CDR3 DNA: TGTGCCAGCAGTCACAGGGACTCTGGAAACACCATATATTTT. As protein: CASSHRDSGNTIYF.

Within the sample, this clone is medium-sized (0.01 to 0.1%). The chain is built from TRBV19 and TRBJ1-1; maybe TRBD1 (5 bases). Per the germline V gene, CDR1 is LNHDA and CDR2 is SQIVND (reference sequence). Deletions cut 5 bases from V and 4 bases from J, with 8 bases between. The CDR3 sequence is 12 residues long. The CDR3 here is CASSARVTEAFF. The CDR3 DNA sequence: TGTGCCAGTAGTGCCAGGGTCACTGAAGCTTTCTTT. Based on the CDR3 plus reference TRBV19 and TRBJ1-1, the full variable domain is DGGITQSPKYLFRKEGQNVTLSCEQNLNHDAMYWYRQDPGQGLRLIYYSQIVNDFQKGDIAEGYSVSREKKESFPLTVTSAQKNPTAFYLCASSARVTEAFFGQGTRLTVV.

This rearrangement joins TRBV19 to TRBJ1-6, with TRBD1 matching over 7 bases. CDR3 size: 13 residues. The germline V gene encodes CDR1 LNHDA and CDR2 SQIVND (reference sequence). V trimming: 3 bases; J trimming: 10 bases; junction bases outside the gene matches: 3. The CDR3: CASSIDRVSPLHF. The DNA for the CDR3 is TGTGCCAGTAGTATTGACAGGGTCTCACCCCTCCACTTT.

This clone was observed a single time. J is TRBJ2-7 and V is TRBV2; D possibly corresponds to TRBD2 (7 bases). The CDR3 covers 13 residues. Germline assignment: CDR1 SNHLY and CDR2 FYNNEI. The V end was cut by 10 bases, the J end by 5 bases, with 18 bases between. This CDR3 is CATGGGDRHEQYF. The CDR3 DNA reads as TGTGCCACCGGAGGGGGGGACCGCCACGAGCAGTACTTC.

J is TRBJ1-5 and V is TRBV5-6; D unresolved. The CDR3 is 17 amino acids. Deletions cut 2 bases from V and 0 bases from J, with 15 bases between. Germline assignment: CDR1 SGHDT and CDR2 YYEEEE. The CDR3 DNA sequence: TGTGCCAGCAGCTTTGGCGGTGTATCCTATAGCAATCAGCCCCAGCATTTT. It encodes CASSFGGVSYSNQPQHF.

This chain links TRBV25-1 with TRBJ2-1, with 8 bases identical to TRBD1. The germline CDR1 and CDR2 sequences are MGHDK and SYGVNS. The CDR3 covers 16 residues. V lost 5 bases and J lost 0; bases outside the gene matches: 6. In DNA, the CDR3 is TGTGCCAGCAGTTCACAGGGGGTTTCCTCCTACAATGAGCAGTTCTTC. Its protein product is CASSSQGVSSYNEQFF.

This rearrangement joins TRBV4-1 to TRBJ2-5, with TRBD2 matching 8 bases. With V trimmed by 1 base and J by 5 bases, 6 bases remained unmatched. CDR3 length: 15 amino acids. Germline assignment: CDR1 MGHRA and CDR2 YSYEKL. CDR3 DNA: TGCGCCAGCAGCCAAGGTTCCGGGGGGGTTGAGACCCAGTACTTC. Protein product: CASSQGSGGVETQYF.

The J gene is TRBJ2-1, the V gene TRBV11-3; D is ambiguous. The CDR3 loop spans 12 amino acids. In germline, CDR1 is SGHNT, CDR2 YENEEA. Trimming pared 5 bases from V and 6 bases from J, leaving 8 bases between. The DNA of the CDR3 is TGTGCCAGCAGCCCAGTAATCAATGAGCAGTTCTTC. It encodes CASSPVINEQFF.

This clone was seen just once. The J gene is TRBJ1-4, the V gene TRBV6-5; 7 bases fit TRBD1. The germline V gene encodes CDR1 MNHEY and CDR2 SVGAGI. The CDR3 loop spans 14 amino acids. V shed 6 bases, J shed 4 bases, and the junction held 5 bases outside the gene matches. CDR3 DNA: TGTGCCAGCAGGCCGACAGGGAGTAATGAAAAACTGTTTTTT. Amino acids: CASRPTGSNEKLFF.

J is TRBJ2-3 and V is TRBV6-5, with D maybe TRBD2 (5 bases). Germline CDR1 is MNHEY and CDR2 is SVGAGI. V was shortened by 4 bases and J by 3 bases, with 8 bases between the two germline ends. This CDR3 has 13 amino acids. CDR3 nucleotide sequence: TGTGCCAGCAGTTCTGCGGGTACAGATACGCAGTATTTT. It yields the protein CASSSAGTDTQYF.

This clone was seen more than once but under ten times. V usage is TRBV5-6 and J usage is TRBJ1-3; D might be TRBD1 (6 bases). The CDR3 has 15 amino acids. Trimming left V 4 bases short and J 1 base short, with 12 bases between. In germline, CDR1 is SGHDT, CDR2 YYEEEE. CDR3 bases: TGTGCCAGCAGCCCCGGGACACCGTCTGGAAACACCATATATTTT. Translation: CASSPGTPSGNTIYF.

The rearrangement uses TRBV27 and TRBJ1-5; no clear D gene. V was pared by 4 bases and J by 1 base, with 14 bases between. There are 16 residues in the CDR3. CDR1 is MNHEY, CDR2 SMNVEV, per germline (reference sequence). Here the CDR3 reads CASSSDGMRSNQPQHF. The CDR3 DNA reads as TGTGCCAGCAGTTCTGACGGGATGCGGAGCAATCAGCCCCAGCATTTT.

This chain connects TRBV7-6 to TRBJ2-3, with TRBD1 matching 8 bases. V dropped 3 bases and J dropped 0; count of bases not matched to a gene: 5. The CDR3 extends over 16 amino acids. The germline V gene encodes CDR1 SGHVS and CDR2 FNYEAQ. CDR3 loop: CASSFAYRGSTDTQYF. Written as DNA, the CDR3 is TGTGCCAGCAGCTTCGCTTACAGGGGGAGCACAGATACGCAGTATTTT.

The count of this clone is one. The chain uses TRBV7-2 and TRBJ2-3; TRBD2 matches 8 bases. This CDR3 has 17 amino acids. In germline, CDR1 is SGHTA, CDR2 FQGNSA. V lost 1 base to trimming and J lost 0 bases; unmatched junction nucleotides: 6. The DNA of the CDR3 is TGTGCCAGCAGCTTAGTCCAGCGGGGGCCAAGCACAGATACGCAGTATTTT. It encodes CASSLVQRGPSTDTQYF.

This rearrangement joins TRBV3-1 (or the pseudogene TRBV3-2) to TRBJ2-4; D uncertain. Germline V CDR1 and CDR2: LGHDT, YNNKEL (reference sequence). The CDR3 extends over 17 amino acids. The V end was cut by 8 bases, the J end by 0 bases, with 20 bases between. The chain's CDR3 is CASLWATALLAKNIQYF. In nucleotides, the CDR3 is TGTGCCAGCCTATGGGCGACCGCCCTCTTAGCCAAAAACATTCAGTACTTC.

Concerning this clone: One junction end does not reproduce the germline sequence, and a read error may be involved. Here the CDR3 reads CASSRKTGGSSEQYF. In DNA, the CDR3 is TGTGCCAGCAGCCGGAAGACAGGGGGGTCCTCCGAGCAGTACTTC. The rearrangement joins TRBV5-4 to TRBJ2-7, with 9 bases fitting TRBD1. In germline, CDR1 is SGHNT, CDR2 YYREEE (reference sequence). The CDR3 length is 15 residues.

The V and J genes are TRBV2 and TRBJ1-4; 7 bases map to TRBD1. Trimming removed 7 bases from V and 7 bases from J; junction bases left unmatched: 9. CDR1 is SNHLY and CDR2 is FYNNEI in the germline V gene. This CDR3 region has 14 residues. Written as DNA, the CDR3 is TGTGCCAGCAAGACCGACAGGGTGTCTGAAAAACTGTTTTTT. It specifies CASKTDRVSEKLFF.

V gene TRBV7-2 combines with J gene TRBJ1-2; the match to TRBD1 covers 9 bases. Per germline, CDR1 SGHTA and CDR2 FQGNSA. The CDR3 runs to 15 residues. J gave up 0 bases and V 2 bases, and 1 base lay outside the gene matches. The DNA for the CDR3 is TGTGCCAGCAGCTTAACAGGGGGCACTAACTATGGCTACACCTTC. It translates to CASSLTGGTNYGYTF.

The chain links TRBV19 to TRBJ2-4, with 8 bases matching TRBD1. V dropped 6 bases and J dropped 8; count of bases not matched to a gene: 9. CDR1 and CDR2 (germline): LNHDA, SQIVND (reference sequence). CDR3 length: 14 residues. The CDR3 bases are TGTGCCAGTAGAGGTCAGGGGGCTTTGGACATTCAGTACTTC. Amino acid sequence: CASRGQGALDIQYF.

The gene calls are TRBV5-6 and TRBJ2-7; TRBD1 matches at 12 bases. The CDR3 covers 16 residues. Germline CDR1 and CDR2: SGHDT and YYEEEE. The trim removed 4 bases at V and 5 bases at J, leaving 10 bases unmatched. CDR3 DNA sequence: TGTGCCAGCAGCCCACGGGACAGGGGGCTGACCCACGAGCAGTACTTC. Protein: CASSPRDRGLTHEQYF.

The chain carries TRBV6-5 and TRBJ1-2; 8 nucleotides agree with TRBD1. Unmatched junction bases numbered 5, after V lost 2 bases and J lost 3 bases. Germline-derived CDR1 and CDR2 are MNHEY and SVGAGI. This CDR3 contains 15 residues. CDR3 residues: CASSYRTGMYYGYTF. CDR3 nucleotide sequence: TGTGCCAGCAGTTACAGGACAGGGATGTACTATGGCTACACCTTC.